One sample yielded the 15 T cell receptor beta chains listed below, sequenced in a study of cytomegalovirus exposure and HLA in healthy donors. The data were produced by immunoSEQ multiplex PCR, yet TCRdb's version contains in-frame clones alone and is incomplete. The repertoire consists of some 210,000 clones, with over 80% occurring once and the leading ten covering 5.5% to 6.5%. What was sequenced was PBMCs. The receptors come from a woman in her late teens or twenties in good health and CMV-seronegative.

The rearrangement links TRBV6-5 to TRBJ2-7; D perhaps matches TRBD1 (6 bases). This CDR3 is 13 amino acids long. With 7 bases removed from V and 5 bases from J, the gap between germline ends came to 15 bases. Germline-derived CDR1 and CDR2 are MNHEY and SVGAGI. DNA of the CDR3: TGTGCCAGCATCCTCCCCGGGACAAACGAGCAGTACTTC. Its protein product is CASILPGTNEQYF.

This chain links TRBV7-8 with TRBJ2-7; 7 bases line up with TRBD1. Germline values: CDR1 SGHVS, CDR2 FQNEAQ. The CDR3 totals 17 residues. V was clipped by 1 base and J by 1 base; unmatched bases: 10. The CDR3 here is CASSLGLTGLRSYEQYF. Written as DNA, the CDR3 is TGTGCCAGCAGCTTAGGACTGACAGGGTTGAGGTCCTACGAGCAGTACTTC.

V and J are TRBV30 and TRBJ2-4; perhaps TRBD2 as D (6 bases). V was cut by 2 bases and J by 8 bases, with 13 bases left in between. The CDR3 spans 13 residues. Germline V gene sequence: CDR1 GTSNPN, CDR2 SVGIG (reference sequence). CDR3 sequence (DNA): TGTGCCTGGAGTTGGGCAGGAGGGGACATTCAGTACTTC. Translating it yields CAWSWAGGDIQYF.

This chain uses TRBV5-1 with TRBJ2-2, with TRBD1 as a possible D gene (6 bases). V lost 1 base and J lost 5, with 12 bases in between. Germline values: CDR1 SGHRS, CDR2 YFSETQ. The CDR3 contains 15 residues. CDR3 amino acids: CASSLQGFVTGELFF. CDR3 sequence (DNA): TGCGCCAGCAGCTTGCAGGGGTTTGTGACCGGGGAGCTGTTTTTT.

This chain connects TRBV5-4 to TRBJ1-2; D not resolved. The CDR3 has 13 amino acids. Trimming cost V 0 bases and J 0 bases, with 3 bases left between them. CDR1 is SGHNT, CDR2 YYREEE, per germline (reference sequence). The CDR3 reads CASSLGTNYGYTF. CDR3 sequence (DNA): TGTGCCAGCAGCTTGGGGACTAACTATGGCTACACCTTC.

For the CDR3, the DNA is TGTGCCAGCAGCTTGGGGTGGGGACCGCGCGGAAACACCATATATTTT. Its protein is CASSLGWGPRGNTIYF. V gene TRBV5-6 combines with J gene TRBJ1-3; tentatively, D is TRBD1 (5 bases). The V end was cut by 0 bases, the J end by 4 bases, with 14 bases between. Germline CDR1 reads SGHDT; CDR2 reads YYEEEE. The CDR3 sequence is 16 residues long.

This sequence joins TRBV25-1 and TRBJ2-7; D gene ambiguous. From germline, CDR1 is MGHDK and CDR2 SYGVNS. The CDR3 contains 14 residues. V was cut by 1 base and J by 5 bases, with 12 bases left in between. CDR3 sequence: CASSESGRTDEQYF. The CDR3 DNA reads as TGTGCCAGCAGTGAATCGGGCAGGACCGACGAGCAGTACTTC.

The CDR3 spells CASSLVQGSQPQHF. Written as DNA, the CDR3 is TGTGCCAGCAGCTTAGTCCAGGGCAGTCAGCCCCAGCATTTT. The chain joins TRBV7-2 to TRBJ1-5, with a weak D call TRBD1 (5 bases). V lost 1 base, J lost 6 bases, and 10 bases lay in between. The CDR3 totals 14 residues. Germline CDR1 is SGHTA and CDR2 is FQGNSA.

The chain couples TRBV6-5 to TRBJ1-2; 7 bases align to TRBD1. The CDR3 loop spans 15 amino acids. Trimming cost V 8 bases and J 3 bases; bases outside gene matches: 12. Germline V CDR1 and CDR2: MNHEY, SVGAGI. Written as DNA, the CDR3 is TGTGCCAGCGGCAGGGGGGGATCTTGGGACTATGGCTACACCTTC. This encodes CASGRGGSWDYGYTF.

The rearrangement links TRBV5-4 to TRBJ2-7; no reliable D call. The germline gives CDR1 SGHNT, CDR2 YYREEE (reference sequence). The V end was cut by 2 bases, the J end by 5 bases, with 11 bases between. This CDR3 has 13 amino acids. This CDR3 is CASSFNSRNEQYF. The CDR3 DNA follows: TGTGCCAGCAGCTTTAACAGTCGGAACGAGCAGTACTTC.

V is TRBV5-8 and J is TRBJ1-2; possible D gene TRBD1, 5 bases. Germline V gene lookup returns CDR1 SGHTS and CDR2 YDEGEE. Trimming removed 7 bases from V and 9 bases from J, with 19 bases in between. The CDR3 is 13 amino acids. CDR3 in amino acids: CASFPRVPRRYTF. The DNA of the CDR3 is TGTGCCAGCTTCCCCAGGGTGCCCAGACGCTACACCTTC.

The chain uses TRBV30 and TRBJ1-1, with D perhaps TRBD1 (5 bases). This CDR3 has 13 residues. CDR1 and CDR2 from the germline V gene are GTSNPN and SVGIG (reference sequence). Between the trimmed V and J ends, which lost 1 base and 0 bases, there was a span of 6 bases. The DNA of the CDR3 is TGTGCCTGGAGTGAAGGGGTGAACACTGAAGCTTTCTTT. Translated, it gives CAWSEGVNTEAFF.

This chain's CDR3 is CASSLAPPTGVGGNTIYF. The CDR3 bases are TGCGCCAGCAGCTTGGCCCCTCCAACAGGGGTTGGTGGAAACACCATATATTTT. This sequence joins TRBV5-1 and TRBJ1-3; 7 nucleotides match TRBD1. The CDR3 consists of 18 residues. With 0 bases clipped from V and 3 bases from J, the junction kept 12 bases outside the gene matches. Germline CDR1 reads SGHRS; CDR2 reads YFSETQ.

This chain connects TRBV4-1 to TRBJ2-7; 7 bases are shared with TRBD1. V gave up 4 bases and J gave up 1 base; unmatched junction bases: 7. The CDR3 covers 15 residues. CDR1 is MGHRA, CDR2 YSYEKL, per germline. The CDR3 sequence: CASSPLGQASYEQYF. For the CDR3, the DNA is TGCGCCAGCAGCCCCCTAGGACAGGCGTCCTACGAGCAGTACTTC.

The V call is TRBV6-1, the J call TRBJ1-5, with 7 positions matching TRBD1. J lost 3 bases, V lost 7 bases, and 9 bases had no gene match. The V gene's germline CDR1 is MNHNS and CDR2 SASEGT. This CDR3 comprises 15 residues. The CDR3, as DNA: TGTGCCAGCACCCCGACAGGGACCTCCAATCAGCCCCAGCATTTT. Its protein is CASTPTGTSNQPQHF.